These 2 T cell receptor beta chains were sequenced from one sample in a study of tumor-infiltrating lymphocytes in primary liver carcinoma. Starting from about 0.5 ug of total RNA, TCR beta cDNA was produced with a primer in the constant region. Employing slightly modified ARM-PCR, three nested multiplex PCR rounds were run, and these gave rise to the TCR beta libraries. Running around 10 cycles apiece, the first two PCR rounds relied on TRBV1-TRBV30 forward primers together with a C-beta reverse primer. MiXCR, applied by TCRdb to the multiplex PCR reads, yields one record per CDR3 protein. The sample lists 40,000 to 60,000 distinct CDR3 sequences; 60% to 85% were seen once. From 20-30 mg of unsorted bulk tissue, DNA and RNA were co-extracted together. Sequenced input: liver tumor tissue from sampling region 5. Specified subset: tumor region T5, tumor centre. All receptors derive from a man aged 35-49 years with primary liver carcinoma and hepatitis B virus infection.

Comment on this clonotype: No conserved phenylalanine or tryptophan is present at the end of the CDR3, so a read error is the likely explanation. V and J are TRBV28 and TRBJ2-1; possible D gene TRBD2, 5 bases. The CDR3 length is 14 residues. Germline CDR1 is MDHEN and CDR2 is SYDVKM. The V gene lost 6 bases and the J gene lost 1 base, with 10 bases spanning the gap. CDR3 sequence reads: CASSRRVSYNEQFI. CDR3 nucleotides: TGTGCCAGCAGCCGGCGGGTGTCCTACAATGAGCAGTTCATC.

Worth noting for this clonotype: Since the CDR3 does not end with the conserved phenylalanine or tryptophan, this likely comes from a read error. The rearrangement joins TRBV29-1 to TRBJ2-1, with 7 nucleotides matching TRBD2. The V gene end was trimmed by 7 bases and the J gene end by 8 bases; junction bases not matched to a gene: 14. The CDR3 is made up of 14 amino acids. Germline V CDR1 and CDR2: SQVTM, ANQGSEA. In nucleotides, the CDR3 is TGCAGCGGATTCCCGGGACGGGGGGTGGATGAGCAGTTCTCC. As protein: CSGFPGRGVDEQFS.